Included here is one T cell receptor beta chain sequence, with context. Its antigen is not identified. This specimen comes from a study of T cells after posttransplantation cyclophosphamide. The V and J ends lost 0 bases and 0 bases respectively, with 8 bases between them. The CDR3 spans 15 residues. Per germline, CDR1 MNHEY and CDR2 SMNVEV (reference sequence). Assay used: immunoSEQ multiplex PCR; TCRdb lists only in-frame clones, some missing. Here the sample spans some 25,000 clones, about 82% being singletons. Study-level findings and limits: Donor-recipient repertoire similarity was low at 1-2 months, rising over year one. TRB overlap between skin or GI tissue T cells and blood was limited. Recipient CMV seropositivity and CMV reactivation strongly tracked TRB clonality.

The chain joins TRBV27 to TRBJ1-2, with D hard to call. The sequenced material came from PBMCs. The source of this sequence is an older woman with a blood cancer, CMV-positive, and with a related stem cell donor. Here the CDR3 reads CASSLSHGSNYGYTF. In DNA form, the CDR3 reads TGTGCCAGCAGTTTATCCCACGGTTCTAACTATGGCTACACCTTC.